This passage covers 2 T cell receptor beta chains from one sample sequenced in a study of vaccination effects on CD4 cells after COVID-19. For these receptors, no antigen is known. Peptide-pool stimulation followed by sequencing identified expanded antigen-specific CD4+ clonotypes in the ViraFEST assay. The authors isolated CD4+ T cells after roughly eleven days of culture. The vaccine given was either BNT162b2 or mRNA-1273, in two doses. Measured with immunoSEQ multiplex PCR; TCRdb has only the in-frame clones, and not every one. The sample holds roughly 70,000 clones, approximately 76% seen once. The sample in question was CD4+ T cells from PBMCs cultured with HCoV-OC43 spike peptides, obtained after COVID-19 vaccination. Subset reported: HCoV-OC43 spike overlapping peptide pool stimulation. Receptors originate from a human donor who received a COVID-19 vaccine.

Here the CDR3 DNA reads TGTGCCAGCAGTTTACTCCTAGGACAGGGCAGCGGCTACACCTTC. It is translated as CASSLLLGQGSGYTF. The chain carries TRBV28 and TRBJ1-2; 8 bases map to TRBD1. There are 15 residues in the CDR3. Germline trimming cut 2 bases from V and 8 bases from J; bases unmatched to any gene: 10. Germline-derived CDR1 and CDR2 are MDHEN and SYDVKM.

J is TRBJ1-5 and V is TRBV7-2, with D perhaps matching TRBD1 (5 bases). Germline CDR1 reads SGHTA; CDR2 reads FQGNSA. Trimming removed 0 bases from V and 6 bases from J, with 15 bases in between. This CDR3 has 16 amino acids. CDR3 sequence reads: CASSLALIGGSQPQHF. The CDR3 nucleotides read TGTGCCAGCAGCTTAGCGCTAATTGGGGGTAGTCAGCCCCAGCATTTT.